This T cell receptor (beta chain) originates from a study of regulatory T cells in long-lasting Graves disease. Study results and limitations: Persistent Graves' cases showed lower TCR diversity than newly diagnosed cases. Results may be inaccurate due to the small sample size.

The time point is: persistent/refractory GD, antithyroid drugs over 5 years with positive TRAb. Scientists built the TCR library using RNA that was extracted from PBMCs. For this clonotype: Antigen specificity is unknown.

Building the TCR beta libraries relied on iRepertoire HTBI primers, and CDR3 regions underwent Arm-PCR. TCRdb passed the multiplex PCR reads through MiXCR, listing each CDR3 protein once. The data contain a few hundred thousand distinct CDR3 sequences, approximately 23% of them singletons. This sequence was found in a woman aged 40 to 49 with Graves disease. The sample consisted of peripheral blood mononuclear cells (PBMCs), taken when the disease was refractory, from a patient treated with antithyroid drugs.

This chain's CDR3 is CAISDRPADTQYF. Here the CDR3 DNA reads TGTGCCATATCCGACCGGCCCGCAGATACGCAGTATTTT. The chain employs TRBV10-3 and TRBJ2-3; no firm D call. The V end lost 9 bases, the J end lost 4 bases, and 14 bases lay between the germline ends. Germline loops: CDR1 ENHRY, CDR2 SYGVKD. The CDR3 sequence is 13 residues long.